The clone carrying this T cell receptor (beta chain) was seen many times. Relying on iRepertoire HTBI primers and Arm-PCR of CDR3 regions, the team built TCR beta libraries. TCRdb passed the multiplex PCR reads through MiXCR, listing each CDR3 protein once. The sample lists approximately 400,000 distinct CDR3 sequences, about a quarter occurring once. This record comes from a study of regulatory T cells in long-lasting Graves disease. The ends lost 5 bases at V and 5 bases at J; junction bases unmatched: 13. Germline loops: CDR1 SNHLY, CDR2 FYNNEI. CDR3 length equals 17 residues. Time point reported: persistent/refractory GD, antithyroid drugs over 5 years with positive TRAb. After RNA was extracted from PBMCs, the TCR library was made from it.

This TCR derives from a female donor with Graves disease. The rearrangement joins TRBV2 to TRBJ2-2; 8 bases map to TRBD1. The material sequenced was peripheral blood mononuclear cells (PBMCs), taken when the disease was refractory, from a patient treated with antithyroid drugs. CDR3 region: CASSYSRPDRVTGELFF. The CDR3 nucleotides are TGTGCCAGCAGTTACTCCCGCCCGGACAGGGTTACCGGGGAGCTGTTTTTT.